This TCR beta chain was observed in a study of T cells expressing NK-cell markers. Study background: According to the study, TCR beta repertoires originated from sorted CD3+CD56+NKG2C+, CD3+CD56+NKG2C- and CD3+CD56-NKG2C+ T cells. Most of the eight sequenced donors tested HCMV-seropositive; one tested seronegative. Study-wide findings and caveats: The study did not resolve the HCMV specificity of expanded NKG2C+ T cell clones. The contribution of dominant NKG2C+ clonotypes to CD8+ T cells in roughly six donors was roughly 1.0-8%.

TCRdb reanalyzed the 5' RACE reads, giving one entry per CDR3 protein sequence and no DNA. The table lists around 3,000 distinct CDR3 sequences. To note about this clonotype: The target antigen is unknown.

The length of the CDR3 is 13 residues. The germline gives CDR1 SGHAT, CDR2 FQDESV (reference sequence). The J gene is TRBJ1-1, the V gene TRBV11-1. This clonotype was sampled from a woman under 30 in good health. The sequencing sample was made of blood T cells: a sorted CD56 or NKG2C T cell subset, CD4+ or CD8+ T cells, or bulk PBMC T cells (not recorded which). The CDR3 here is CASSRTVNTEAFF. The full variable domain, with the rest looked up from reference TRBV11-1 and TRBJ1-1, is EAEVAQSPRYKITEKSQAVAFWCDPISGHATLYWYRQILGQGPELLVQFQDESVVDDSQLPKDRFSAERLKGVDSTLKIQPAELGDSAMYLCASSRTVNTEAFFGQGTRLTVV.